A single sample is the source of the 22 T cell receptor beta chains below, sequenced in a study of blood T cell repertoires in COVID-19. Measured with immunoSEQ multiplex PCR; TCRdb has only the in-frame clones, and not every one. The top ten clones hold roughly 4.5% of a sample with around 250,000 clones, around four fifths of them seen once. The sample was peripheral blood. The receptor source for this set is a man aged 60 to 69 who had recovered from COVID-19.

The V gene is TRBV11-3, the J gene TRBJ2-7; 10 bases map to TRBD1. V shed 5 bases and J 5 bases; nucleotides not matched to a gene: 12. The CDR3 spans 16 residues. The germline V gene encodes CDR1 SGHNT and CDR2 YENEEA. CDR3 region: CASSPPRDRGRHEQYF. In DNA form, the CDR3 reads TGTGCCAGCAGCCCCCCCCGGGACAGGGGTAGGCACGAGCAGTACTTC.

The V call is TRBV6-5, the J call TRBJ2-3; 7 positions match TRBD1. The CDR3 is 14 amino acids. Germline CDR1 MNHEY, CDR2 SVGAGI. V dropped 6 bases and J dropped 4; count of bases not matched to a gene: 7. The CDR3 protein is CASSHNQGADTQYF. The CDR3 DNA sequence: TGTGCCAGCAGCCATAACCAGGGGGCAGATACGCAGTATTTT.

This chain connects TRBV28 to TRBJ2-3; possibly TRBD1 for D (5 bases). The V end was cut by 6 bases, the J end by 0 bases, with 10 bases between. This CDR3 region has 14 residues. Germline loops: CDR1 MDHEN, CDR2 SYDVKM. CDR3: CASRERQSTDTQYF. As DNA, the CDR3 is TGTGCCAGCAGGGAGAGACAGAGCACAGATACGCAGTATTTT.

The V and J genes are TRBV20-1 and TRBJ2-1; tentatively, D is TRBD1 (6 bases). CDR1 and CDR2 from the germline V gene are DFQATT and SNEGSKA (reference sequence). This CDR3 is 14 amino acids long. Trimming left V 6 bases short and J 4 bases short, with 16 bases between. CDR3 amino acids: CSASQRQVYNEQFF. Here the CDR3 DNA reads TGCAGTGCAAGTCAGAGACAGGTGTACAATGAGCAGTTCTTC.

V and J are TRBV5-1 and TRBJ2-7; 16 nucleotides line up with TRBD2. V lost 4 bases and J lost 5; bases outside the gene matches: 9. This CDR3 region has 17 residues. CDR1 is SGHRS, CDR2 YFSETQ, per germline. The CDR3 spells CASSPGLAGGDGDEQYF. Written as DNA, the CDR3 is TGCGCCAGCAGCCCGGGACTAGCGGGAGGGGATGGCGACGAGCAGTACTTC. The whole variable domain, filled in from reference TRBV5-1 and TRBJ2-7, reads KAGVTQTPRYLIKTRGQQVTLSCSPISGHRSVSWYQQTPGQGLQFLFEYFSETQRNKGNFPGRFSGRQFSNSRSEMNVSTLELGDSALYLCASSPGLAGGDGDEQYFGPGTRLTVT.

In this sample, this clone turned up once. The chain employs TRBV7-2 and TRBJ1-2, with D possibly TRBD1 on 6 matching bases. There are 15 residues in the CDR3. V gave up 5 bases and J gave up 0 bases, with 13 bases separating them. The germline CDR1 and CDR2 sequences are SGHTA and FQGNSA. CDR3 protein: CASSPSTGSNYGYTF. For the CDR3, the DNA is TGTGCCAGCAGCCCATCGACAGGATCTAACTATGGCTACACCTTC.

The chain links TRBV19 to TRBJ2-3; 9 nucleotides line up with TRBD2. The trim removed 3 bases at V and 6 bases at J, leaving 7 bases unmatched. CDR1 is LNHDA, CDR2 SQIVND, per germline (reference sequence). The CDR3 covers 15 residues. The CDR3 nucleotides read TGTGCCAGTAGTATCGGGACTAGCCTTGGGGATACGCAGTATTTT. It is translated as CASSIGTSLGDTQYF.

The V and J genes are TRBV27 and TRBJ2-5; 7 bases line up with TRBD2. With V trimmed by 4 bases and J by 5 bases, 7 bases remained unmatched. The germline gives CDR1 MNHEY, CDR2 SMNVEV (reference sequence). The CDR3 runs to 14 residues. In nucleotides, the CDR3 is TGTGCCAGCAGTTACAGCGGGCGGGAGGAGACCCAGTACTTC. This gives the protein CASSYSGREETQYF.

The J gene is TRBJ2-3, the V gene TRBV7-9, with TRBD2 identical over 13 bases. Germline V gives CDR1 SEHNR, CDR2 FQNEAQ (reference sequence). J was trimmed by 6 bases and V by 0 bases; bases with no gene match: 0. The CDR3 spans 15 residues. This CDR3 is CASSLATSGGDTQYF. DNA of the CDR3: TGTGCCAGCAGCTTAGCGACTAGCGGGGGGGATACGCAGTATTTT.

CDR3 in amino acids: CASSFAAKNQPQHF. DNA for the CDR3: TGTGCCAGCAGTTTTGCGGCAAAAAATCAGCCCCAGCATTTT. The chain recombines TRBV6-5 with TRBJ1-5, with no clear D. From germline, CDR1 is MNHEY and CDR2 SVGAGI. The CDR3 covers 14 residues. V was clipped by 4 bases and J by 4 bases, with 11 bases between them.

The chain uses TRBV7-8 and TRBJ1-5; D perhaps matches TRBD1 (5 bases). Germline V CDR1 and CDR2: SGHVS, FQNEAQ. The CDR3 has 14 amino acids. The germline V and J ends were trimmed by 5 bases and 1 base, with 9 bases remaining between them. The DNA for the CDR3 is TGTGCCAGCAGCGGGGGGAACAGCAATCAGCCCCAGCATTTT. It encodes CASSGGNSNQPQHF.

The V gene is TRBV7-9, the J gene TRBJ1-2; 8 bases are shared with TRBD1. Looked up from germline, CDR1 is SEHNR and CDR2 is FQNEAQ (reference sequence). The CDR3 runs 17 residues. Trimming removed 8 bases from V and 0 bases from J; junction bases left unmatched: 14. The CDR3 DNA is TGTGCCAGCGCTTCACCGGGCAGGGGGCTAGCTAACTATGGCTACACCTTC. Its protein product is CASASPGRGLANYGYTF. The variable domain in full, with the rest retrieved from reference TRBV7-9 and TRBJ1-2, is DTGVSQNPRHKITKRGQNVTFRCDPISEHNRLYWYRQTLGQGPEFLTYFQNEAQLEKSRLLSDRFSAERPKGSFSTLEIQRTEQGDSAMYLCASASPGRGLANYGYTFGSGTRLTVV.

This clone was seen just once. The chain has TRBV6-4 and TRBJ2-2; D might be TRBD1 (6 bases). Trimming removed 6 bases from V and 7 bases from J, with 15 bases in between. The CDR3 totals 14 residues. Germline V lookup: CDR1 MRHNA, CDR2 SNTAGT. CDR3 protein: CASRPGRTVGELFF. The CDR3 DNA sequence: TGTGCCAGCAGGCCGGGACGGACAGTCGGGGAGCTGTTTTTT.

The J gene is TRBJ2-7, the V gene TRBV10-2; 8 nucleotides agree with TRBD2. The CDR3 consists of 13 residues. Trimming removed 7 bases from V and 7 bases from J; junction bases left unmatched: 9. CDR1 is WSHSY and CDR2 is SAAADI in the germline V gene. CDR3 DNA: TGCGCCAGCAACCGGGAGGGCCTAGGGGAGCAGTACTTC. This sequence encodes CASNREGLGEQYF.

The CDR3 here is CASSYRITGTNEQFF. The CDR3 DNA follows: TGCGCCAGCAGCTACAGGATTACAGGGACCAATGAGCAGTTCTTC. The genes are TRBV5-1 and TRBJ2-1; D might be TRBD1 (6 bases). Trimming cost V 3 bases and J 6 bases, with 16 bases left between them. Germline V gene sequence: CDR1 SGHRS, CDR2 YFSETQ. The CDR3 has 15 amino acids.

In this sample, this clone turned up once. The CDR3 nucleotides are TGTGCCAGCTCACCAGGGGGACTAGCGGGAGGAGATACGCAGTATTTT. This sequence encodes CASSPGGLAGGDTQYF. The chain is built from TRBV18 and TRBJ2-3; 15 bases align to TRBD2. The germline CDR1 and CDR2 sequences are KGHSH and LQKENI. This CDR3 has 16 amino acids. V shed 2 bases, J shed 5 bases, and the junction held 2 bases outside the gene matches. The variable domain in full, completed from reference TRBV18 and TRBJ2-3, reads NAGVMQNPRHLVRRRGQEARLRCSPMKGHSHVYWYRQLPEEGLKFMVYLQKENIIDESGMPKERFSAEFPKEGPSILRIQQVVRGDSAAYFCASSPGGLAGGDTQYFGPGTRLTVL.

The genes are TRBV14 and TRBJ2-3, with 7 bases that match TRBD2. V was clipped by 0 bases and J by 3 bases; unmatched bases: 6. This CDR3 region has 16 residues. CDR1 is SGHDN, CDR2 FVKESK, per germline. The CDR3: CASSQERESSTDTQYF. In nucleotides, the CDR3 is TGTGCCAGCAGCCAAGAGCGGGAGTCGTCGACAGATACGCAGTATTTT.

The gene calls are TRBV18 and TRBJ1-6; D unclear. The germline gives CDR1 KGHSH, CDR2 LQKENI. This CDR3 is built from 16 residues. Deletions cut 0 bases from V and 7 bases from J, with 13 bases between. CDR3 coding DNA: TGTGCCAGCTCACCACCGGGTCCAGGCTCAAATTCACCCCTCCACTTT. Amino acids: CASSPPGPGSNSPLHF.

The rearrangement joins TRBV5-1 to TRBJ2-7; 7 bases match TRBD1. V dropped 3 bases and J dropped 2; count of bases not matched to a gene: 5. The CDR3 spans 14 residues. The germline CDR1 and CDR2 sequences are SGHRS and YFSETQ. DNA for the CDR3: TGCGCCAGCAGCTACCGGGGACAGCCCTACGAGCAGTACTTC. It translates to CASSYRGQPYEQYF.

The rearrangement joins TRBV6-5 to TRBJ1-2, with D possibly being TRBD1 (6 bases). Between the trimmed V and J ends, which lost 8 bases and 2 bases, there was a span of 15 bases. This CDR3 is 14 amino acids long. Germline V gene sequence: CDR1 MNHEY, CDR2 SVGAGI. CDR3 coding DNA: TGTGCCAGCGTCCCTCAGGGGCTAAACTATGGCTACACCTTC. Translation: CASVPQGLNYGYTF.

The chain has TRBV18 and TRBJ1-3, with a weak D call TRBD1 (5 bases). The ends were cut back, 2 bases at V and 2 bases at J, with 13 bases in the middle. The CDR3 covers 16 residues. Germline CDR1 and CDR2: KGHSH and LQKENI. The CDR3 DNA is TGTGCCAGCTCACCATTGTTCCAGGGCACTGGAAACACCATATATTTT. Translating gives CASSPLFQGTGNTIYF.

This chain uses TRBV6-4 with TRBJ2-3; tentatively, D is TRBD2 (6 bases). CDR1 and CDR2 (germline): MRHNA, SNTAGT. This CDR3 has 18 amino acids. With 3 bases removed from V and 0 bases from J, the gap between germline ends came to 19 bases. In DNA form, the CDR3 reads TGTGCCAGCAGTGAGGATCTAGCGAGAGGTGCTAGCACAGATACGCAGTATTTT. This sequence encodes CASSEDLARGASTDTQYF.